This T cell receptor beta chain appears in the sequencing data of a study of T-cell reconstitution after alpha-beta-depleted transplantation in children. Overall study results and limits: Surviving recipient cells, namely T cells and thymic progenitors, were the source of high day-60 TCRbeta diversity in some patients.

The CDR3 is 14 residues long. The V end was cut by 0 bases, the J end by 0 bases, with 6 bases between. Germline CDR1 and CDR2: LGHNA and YSLEER. Preparation of the TCRbeta library involved a method that used unique molecular identifiers. TCRdb called the PCR reads again in MiXCR, with one record for every CDR3 protein. The sample has about 260,000 distinct CDR3 sequences; around a tenth are singletons. This clonotype was found many times. The antigen is undetermined. This specimen was peripheral blood, taken 180 days after TCRalphabeta/CD19-depleted stem cell transplant. The chain joins TRBV4-3 to TRBJ2-7, with D unclear. This receptor was identified in a male patient under 10 years old who had a stem cell transplant for chronic granulomatous disease, so the T cells may come from the graft donor. Written as DNA, the CDR3 is TGCGCCAGCAGCCAAGATTACAGCTCCTACGAGCAGTACTTC. Its protein product is CASSQDYSSYEQYF.